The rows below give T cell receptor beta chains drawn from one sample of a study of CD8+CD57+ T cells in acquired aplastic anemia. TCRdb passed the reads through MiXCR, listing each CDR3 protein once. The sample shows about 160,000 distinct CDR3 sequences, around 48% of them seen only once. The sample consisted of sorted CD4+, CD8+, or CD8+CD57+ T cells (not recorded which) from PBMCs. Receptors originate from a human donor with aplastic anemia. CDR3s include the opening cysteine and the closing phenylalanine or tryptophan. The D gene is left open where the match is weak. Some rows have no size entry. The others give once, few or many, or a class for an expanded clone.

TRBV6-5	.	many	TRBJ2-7	TGTGCCAGCAGTTACTCCCTCGGGGGCTACGAGCAGTACTTC	CASSYSLGGYEQYF
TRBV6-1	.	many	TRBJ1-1	TGTGCCAGCAGTGTGACGGCGGGGGCCGGGTACTTT	CASSVTAGAGYF
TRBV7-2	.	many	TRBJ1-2	TGTGCCAGCAGCTTCGACGGCAACTATGGCTACACCTTC	CASSFDGNYGYTF
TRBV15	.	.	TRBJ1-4	TGTGCCACCAGCAGCGACCAGGGAGGCGGGCTGTTTTTT	CATSSDQGGGLFF
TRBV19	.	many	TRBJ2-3	TGTGCCAGTAGACGAGCGGTAGCAGATACGCAGTATTTT	CASRRAVADTQYF
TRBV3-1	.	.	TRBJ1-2	TGTGCCAGCAGCCTAGACAGACTTGATGGCTACACCTTC	CASSLDRLDGYTF
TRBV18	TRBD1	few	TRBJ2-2	TGTGCCAGCTCACCATCCGGGACAGGGAACACCGGGGAGCTGTTTTTT	CASSPSGTGNTGELFF
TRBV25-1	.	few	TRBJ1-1	TGTGCCAGCAGTGAAATAGGTCAGAACACTGAAGCTTTCTTT	CASSEIGQNTEAFF
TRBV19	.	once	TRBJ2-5	TGTGCCAGTAGTTACAGGTTAAAAGAGACCCAGTACTTC	CASSYRLKETQYF
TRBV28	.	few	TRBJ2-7	TGTGCTAGCGTGAGGGATTACGAGCAGTACTTC	CASVRDYEQYF
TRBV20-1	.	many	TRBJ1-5	TGCAGTGCTAGTAAGGGGGTCAATCAGCCCCAGCATTTT	CSASKGVNQPQHF
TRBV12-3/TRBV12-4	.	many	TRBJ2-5	TGTGCCAGCAGTTTCATCGCGGGAGAGACCCAGTACTTC	CASSFIAGETQYF
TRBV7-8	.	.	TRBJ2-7	TGTGCCAGCAGTTTCGGGGGTACCTACGAGCAGTACTTC	CASSFGGTYEQYF
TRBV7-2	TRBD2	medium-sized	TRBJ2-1	TGTGCCAGCAGCTTAGTGGACGGGAGGACTGCCAATGAGCAGTTCTTC	CASSLVDGRTANEQFF
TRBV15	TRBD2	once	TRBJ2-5	TGTGCCACCAGCAGAGGACTAGCGGGATCGGAGACCCAGTACTTC	CATSRGLAGSETQYF
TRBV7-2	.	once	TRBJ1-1	TGTGCCAGCAGCTCGCCACGGGTGGGCACTGAAGCTTTCTTT	CASSSPRVGTEAFF
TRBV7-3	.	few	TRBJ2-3	TGTGCCAGCAGCTCCCAGGGTAACGCAGATACGCAGTATTTT	CASSSQGNADTQYF
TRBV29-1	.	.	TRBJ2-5	TGCAGCTGGGACGGTCAAGAGACCCAGTACTTC	CSWDGQETQYF
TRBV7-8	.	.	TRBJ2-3	TGTGCCAGCAGCTTAGCAGGGCGAGATACGCAGTATTTT	CASSLAGRDTQYF
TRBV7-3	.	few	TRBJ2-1	TGTGCCAGCAGCTTGGACGAGGACAATGAGCAGTTCTTC	CASSLDEDNEQFF
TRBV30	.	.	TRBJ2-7	TGTGCCTGGAGGGACGGCTCCTACGAGCAGTACTTC	CAWRDGSYEQYF
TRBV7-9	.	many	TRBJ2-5	TGTGCCAGCAGCTTAGGGCACGGTGTCTTCTGTTACTTC	CASSLGHGVFCYF
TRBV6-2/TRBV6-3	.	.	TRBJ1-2	TGTGCCAGCAGTTACAACCTGTTAAACTATGGCTACACCTTC	CASSYNLLNYGYTF